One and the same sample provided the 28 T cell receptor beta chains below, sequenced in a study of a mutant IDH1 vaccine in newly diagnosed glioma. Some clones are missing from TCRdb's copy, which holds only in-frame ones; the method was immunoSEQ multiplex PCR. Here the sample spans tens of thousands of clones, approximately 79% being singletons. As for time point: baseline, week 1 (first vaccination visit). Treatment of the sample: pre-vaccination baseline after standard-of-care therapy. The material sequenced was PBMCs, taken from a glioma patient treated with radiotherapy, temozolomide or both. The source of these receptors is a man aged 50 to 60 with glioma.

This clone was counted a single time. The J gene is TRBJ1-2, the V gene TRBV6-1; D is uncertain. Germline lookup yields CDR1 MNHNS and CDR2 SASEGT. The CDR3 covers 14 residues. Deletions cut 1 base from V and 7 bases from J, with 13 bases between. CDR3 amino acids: CASSEVRAQGGYTF. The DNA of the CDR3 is TGTGCCAGCAGTGAAGTCCGGGCTCAAGGTGGCTACACCTTC.

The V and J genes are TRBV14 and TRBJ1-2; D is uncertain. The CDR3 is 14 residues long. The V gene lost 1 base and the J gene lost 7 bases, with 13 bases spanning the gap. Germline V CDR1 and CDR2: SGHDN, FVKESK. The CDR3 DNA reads TGTGCCAGCAGCCAAGTTCGTGACGTGAGTGGCTACACCTTC. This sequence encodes CASSQVRDVSGYTF.

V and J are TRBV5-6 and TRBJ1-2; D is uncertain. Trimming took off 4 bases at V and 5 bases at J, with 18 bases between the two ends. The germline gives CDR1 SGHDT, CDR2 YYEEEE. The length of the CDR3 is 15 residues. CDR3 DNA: TGTGCCAGCAGCCCGGCCCCGGACGGCTCATATGGCTACACCTTC. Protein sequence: CASSPAPDGSYGYTF.

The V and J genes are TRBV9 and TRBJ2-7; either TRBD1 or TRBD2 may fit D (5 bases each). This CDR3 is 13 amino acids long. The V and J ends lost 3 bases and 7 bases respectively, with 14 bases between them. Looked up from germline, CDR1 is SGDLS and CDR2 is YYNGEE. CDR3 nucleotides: TGTGCCAGCAGCGCCCCCTCCGGGGCAGAGCAGTACTTC. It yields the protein CASSAPSGAEQYF.

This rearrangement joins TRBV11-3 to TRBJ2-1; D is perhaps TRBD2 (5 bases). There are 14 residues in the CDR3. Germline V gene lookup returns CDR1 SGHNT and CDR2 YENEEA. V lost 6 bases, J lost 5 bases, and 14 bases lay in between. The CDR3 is CASRKDVEDNEQFF. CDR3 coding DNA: TGTGCCAGCAGAAAAGACGTGGAGGACAATGAGCAGTTCTTC.

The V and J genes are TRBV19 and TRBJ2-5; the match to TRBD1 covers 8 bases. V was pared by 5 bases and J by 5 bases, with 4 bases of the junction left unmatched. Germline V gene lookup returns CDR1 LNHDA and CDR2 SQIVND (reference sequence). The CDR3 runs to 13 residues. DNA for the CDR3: TGTGCCAGTAGTGCGGACAGGGCGGAGACCCAGTACTTC. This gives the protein CASSADRAETQYF.

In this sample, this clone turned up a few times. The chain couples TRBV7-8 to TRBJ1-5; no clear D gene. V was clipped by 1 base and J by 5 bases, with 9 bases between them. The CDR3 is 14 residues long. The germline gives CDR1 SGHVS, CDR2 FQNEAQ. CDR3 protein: CASSLGASDQPQHF. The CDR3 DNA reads TGTGCCAGCAGCTTAGGGGCCAGCGATCAGCCCCAGCATTTT.

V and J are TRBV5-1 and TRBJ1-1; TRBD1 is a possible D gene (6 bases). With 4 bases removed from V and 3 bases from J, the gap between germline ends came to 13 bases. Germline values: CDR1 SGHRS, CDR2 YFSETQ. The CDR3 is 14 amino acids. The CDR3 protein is CASSGGGSDTEAFF. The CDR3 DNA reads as TGCGCCAGCAGCGGGGGCGGTAGCGACACTGAAGCTTTCTTT. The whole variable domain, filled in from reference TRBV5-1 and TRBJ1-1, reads KAGVTQTPRYLIKTRGQQVTLSCSPISGHRSVSWYQQTPGQGLQFLFEYFSETQRNKGNFPGRFSGRQFSNSRSEMNVSTLELGDSALYLCASSGGGSDTEAFFGQGTRLTVV.

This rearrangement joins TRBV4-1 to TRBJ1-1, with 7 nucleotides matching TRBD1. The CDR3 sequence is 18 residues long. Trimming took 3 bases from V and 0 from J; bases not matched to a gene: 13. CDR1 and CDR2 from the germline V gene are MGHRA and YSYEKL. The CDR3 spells CASSHSPSRGAMNTEAFF. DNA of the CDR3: TGCGCCAGCAGCCATTCTCCCTCCAGGGGGGCGATGAACACTGAAGCTTTCTTT.

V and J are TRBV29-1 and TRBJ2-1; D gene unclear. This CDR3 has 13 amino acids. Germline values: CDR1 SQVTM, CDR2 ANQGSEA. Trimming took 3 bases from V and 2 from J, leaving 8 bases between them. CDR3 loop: CSVEGWTYNEQFF. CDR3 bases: TGCAGCGTTGAGGGCTGGACCTACAATGAGCAGTTCTTC.

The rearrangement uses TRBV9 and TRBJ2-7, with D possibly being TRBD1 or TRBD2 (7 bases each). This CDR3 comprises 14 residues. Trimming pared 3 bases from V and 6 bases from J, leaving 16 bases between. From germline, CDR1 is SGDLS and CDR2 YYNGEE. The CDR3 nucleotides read TGTGCCAGCAGCGCTGGGGGCAGGGGGGGCGAGCAGTACTTC. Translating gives CASSAGGRGGEQYF.

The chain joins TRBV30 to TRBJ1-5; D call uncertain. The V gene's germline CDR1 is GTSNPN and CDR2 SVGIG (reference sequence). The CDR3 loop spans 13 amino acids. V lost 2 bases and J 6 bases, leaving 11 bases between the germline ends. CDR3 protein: CAWSRGLGQPQHF. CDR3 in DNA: TGTGCCTGGAGTCGCGGACTCGGTCAGCCCCAGCATTTT.

CDR3 sequence reads: CASSFSSQGSGNTIYF. As DNA, the CDR3 is TGCGCCAGCAGCTTCTCCTCACAGGGCTCTGGAAACACCATATATTTT. V and J are TRBV5-1 and TRBJ1-3, with D possibly matching TRBD1 (6 bases). The germline CDR1 and CDR2 sequences are SGHRS and YFSETQ. The germline V and J ends were trimmed by 2 bases and 0 bases, with 12 bases remaining between them. The CDR3 is made up of 16 amino acids.

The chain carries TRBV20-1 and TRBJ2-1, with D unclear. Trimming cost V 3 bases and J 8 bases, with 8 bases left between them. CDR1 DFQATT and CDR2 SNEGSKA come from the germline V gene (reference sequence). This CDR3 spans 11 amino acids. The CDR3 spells CSARYPDEQFF. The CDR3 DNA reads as TGCAGTGCTAGGTACCCGGATGAGCAGTTCTTC.

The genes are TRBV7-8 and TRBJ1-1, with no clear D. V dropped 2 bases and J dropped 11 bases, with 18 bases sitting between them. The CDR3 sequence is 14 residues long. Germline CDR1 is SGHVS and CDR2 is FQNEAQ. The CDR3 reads CASSLRIEMYGAFF. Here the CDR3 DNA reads TGTGCCAGCAGCTTAAGGATAGAAATGTATGGGGCTTTCTTT.

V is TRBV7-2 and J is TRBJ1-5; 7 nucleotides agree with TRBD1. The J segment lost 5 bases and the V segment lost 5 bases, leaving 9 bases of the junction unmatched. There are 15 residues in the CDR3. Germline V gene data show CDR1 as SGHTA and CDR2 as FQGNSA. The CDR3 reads CASSPGDRPHQPQHF. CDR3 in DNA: TGTGCCAGCAGCCCAGGGGACAGACCTCATCAGCCCCAGCATTTT.

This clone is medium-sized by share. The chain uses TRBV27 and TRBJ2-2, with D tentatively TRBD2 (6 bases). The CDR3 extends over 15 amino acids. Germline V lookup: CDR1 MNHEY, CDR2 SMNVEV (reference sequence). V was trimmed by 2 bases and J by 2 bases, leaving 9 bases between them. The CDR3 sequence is CASSLMGGNTGELFF. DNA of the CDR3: TGTGCCAGCAGTTTAATGGGAGGAAACACCGGGGAGCTGTTTTTT.

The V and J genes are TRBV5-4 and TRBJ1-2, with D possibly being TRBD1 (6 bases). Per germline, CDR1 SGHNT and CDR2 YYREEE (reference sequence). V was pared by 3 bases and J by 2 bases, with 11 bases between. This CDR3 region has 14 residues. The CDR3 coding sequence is TGTGCCAGCAGCTCTATTCAGGGGAACTATGGCTACACCTTC. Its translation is CASSSIQGNYGYTF.

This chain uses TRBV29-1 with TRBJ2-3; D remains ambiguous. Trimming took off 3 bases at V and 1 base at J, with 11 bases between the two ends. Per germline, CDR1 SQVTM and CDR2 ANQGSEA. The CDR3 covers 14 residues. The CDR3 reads CSVDEPQGTDTQYF. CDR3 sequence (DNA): TGCAGCGTTGATGAGCCGCAGGGCACAGATACGCAGTATTTT.

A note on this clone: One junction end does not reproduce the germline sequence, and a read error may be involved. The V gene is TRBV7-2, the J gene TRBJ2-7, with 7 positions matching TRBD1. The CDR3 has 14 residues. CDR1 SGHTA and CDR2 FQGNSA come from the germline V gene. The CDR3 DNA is TGTGCCAGCAGCTTAGCCTCGTACGGGACAGAATTGTGCTTC. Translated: CASSLASYGTELCF.

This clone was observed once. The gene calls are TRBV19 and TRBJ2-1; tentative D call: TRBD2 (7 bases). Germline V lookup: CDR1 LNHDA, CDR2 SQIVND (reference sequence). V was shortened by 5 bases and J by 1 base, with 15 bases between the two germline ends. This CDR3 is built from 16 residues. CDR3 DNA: TGTGCCAGTAGTGCCGGACGGGGGGCGTCCTACAATGAGCAGTTCTTC. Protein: CASSAGRGASYNEQFF.

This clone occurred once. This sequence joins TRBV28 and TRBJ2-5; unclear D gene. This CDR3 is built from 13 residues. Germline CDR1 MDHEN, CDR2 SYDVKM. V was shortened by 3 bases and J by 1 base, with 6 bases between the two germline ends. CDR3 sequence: CASSLGSQETQYF. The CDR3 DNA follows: TGTGCCAGCAGTTTGGGCAGCCAAGAGACCCAGTACTTC.

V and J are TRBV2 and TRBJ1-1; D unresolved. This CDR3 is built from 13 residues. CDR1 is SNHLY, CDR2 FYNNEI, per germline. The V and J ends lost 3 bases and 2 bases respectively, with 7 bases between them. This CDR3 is CASSDQRNTEAFF. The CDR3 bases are TGTGCCAGCAGTGACCAGCGAAACACTGAAGCTTTCTTT.

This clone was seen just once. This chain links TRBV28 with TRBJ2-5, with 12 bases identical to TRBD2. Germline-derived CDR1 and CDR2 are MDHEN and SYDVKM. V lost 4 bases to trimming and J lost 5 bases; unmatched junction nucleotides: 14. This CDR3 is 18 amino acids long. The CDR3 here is CASSSPSLTSGGGETQYF. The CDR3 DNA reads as TGTGCCAGCAGTTCACCATCTCTGACTAGCGGGGGCGGGGAGACCCAGTACTTC.

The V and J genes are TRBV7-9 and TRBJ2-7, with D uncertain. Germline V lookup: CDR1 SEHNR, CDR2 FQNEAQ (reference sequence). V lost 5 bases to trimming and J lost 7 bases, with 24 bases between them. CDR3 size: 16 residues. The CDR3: CASSHTPGRGRREQYF. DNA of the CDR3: TGTGCCAGCAGCCACACCCCGGGCCGTGGACGAAGGGAGCAGTACTTC.

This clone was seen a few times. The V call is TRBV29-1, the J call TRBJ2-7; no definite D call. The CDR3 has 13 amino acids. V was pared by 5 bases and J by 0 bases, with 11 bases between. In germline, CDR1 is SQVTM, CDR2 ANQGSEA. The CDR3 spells CSVSDVGSYEQYF. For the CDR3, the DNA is TGCAGCGTTTCTGACGTTGGCTCCTACGAGCAGTACTTC.

CDR3 sequence: CSVGSGFNEKLFF. The CDR3 bases are TGCAGCGTTGGGTCAGGGTTTAATGAAAAACTGTTTTTT. The chain couples TRBV29-1 to TRBJ1-4; possibly TRBD1 for D (5 bases). CDR1 is SQVTM, CDR2 ANQGSEA, per germline. The V end was cut by 4 bases, the J end by 4 bases, with 10 bases between. The CDR3 extends over 13 amino acids.

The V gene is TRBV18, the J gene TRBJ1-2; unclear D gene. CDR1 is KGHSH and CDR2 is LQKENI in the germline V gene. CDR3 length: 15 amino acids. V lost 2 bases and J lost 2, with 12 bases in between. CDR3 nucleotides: TGTGCCAGCTCACCAAACGTCAGGTTAAACTATGGCTACACCTTC. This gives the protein CASSPNVRLNYGYTF.